A selection of T cell receptor beta chains follows, all from one sample in a study of shared clonotypes between healthy human individuals. The assay was immunoSEQ multiplex PCR, and TCRdb's table has in-frame clones only and misses some. This sample has roughly 700,000 clones; around 74% occur once, and the top ten carry 1.7%. Sequencing was carried out using memory CD4+ T cells sorted from blood. Receptors were obtained from a woman aged 30 to 39 in good health. Each CDR3 is given with its conserved first and last residue. The D gene is left open where the match is weak. Size values are once, few and many counts, or a class for expanded clones, and some rows have none.

>TRBJ2-3|TRBV20-1|few|NA
TGCAGTGCTAGATCCAGGAATACGCAGTATTTT
CSARSRNTQYF
>TRBJ2-3|TRBV11-2|NA|TRBD2
TGTGCCAGCAGCCCCCGGAGTAGCGGGAAGGACACAGATACGCAGTATTTT
CASSPRSSGKDTDTQYF
>TRBJ1-1|TRBV5-6|NA|TRBD1
TGTGCCAGCAGCAAGGGACAGACGAACACTGAAGCTTTCTTT
CASSKGQTNTEAFF
>TRBJ1-5|TRBV7-6|NA|NA
TGTGCCAGCAGTACACTGCGCAATCAGCCCCAGCATTTT
CASSTLRNQPQHF
>TRBJ1-5|TRBV30|NA|NA
TGTGCCTGGAGGGTAGTGCCCGCCCTTCAGCCCCAGCATTTT
CAWRVVPALQPQHF
>TRBJ2-7|TRBV19|NA|NA
TGTGCCAGTAATCCGGGACCAGACTACGAGCAGTACTTC
CASNPGPDYEQYF
>TRBJ2-7|TRBV5-1|NA|TRBD2
TGCGCCAGCAGCCCGGGTCCCCCCACCCGTAAACTAGCGGGAGGCCACGAGCAGTACTTC
CASSPGPPTRKLAGGHEQYF
>TRBJ2-7|TRBV5-1|NA|NA
TGCGCCAGCAGCTTGGCCTTGGGTGGGGGGTCCTACGAGCAGTACTTC
CASSLALGGGSYEQYF
>TRBJ2-5|TRBV7-8|NA|NA
TGTGCCAGCAGCCCCGGGCGGGAAGAGACCCAGTACTTC
CASSPGREETQYF
>TRBJ1-1|TRBV30|NA|NA
TGTGCCTGGGCCAGACCGTCCACGGGGACAACTTTCTTT
CAWARPSTGTTFF
>TRBJ1-1|TRBV27|NA|TRBD1
TGTGCCAGCAGCCCAGACAGGGGTGGAACTGAAGCTTTCTTT
CASSPDRGGTEAFF
>TRBJ2-5|TRBV27|once|TRBD1
TGTGCCAGCAGTCCGGGACAGGGTGGGCTAGCAGCGGAGACCCAGTACTTC
CASSPGQGGLAAETQYF
>TRBJ1-3|TRBV2|NA|NA
TGTGCCAGCAGTGCCAGGAGTTCTGGAAACACCATATATTTT
CASSARSSGNTIYF
>TRBJ2-2|TRBV7-6|NA|TRBD1
TGTGCCAGCAGTAGGACAGGGGGCCACACCGGGGAGCTGTTTTTT
CASSRTGGHTGELFF
>TRBJ1-4|TRBV19|NA|NA
TGTGCCAGTACCCCGGGAGGGGACGATGAAAAACTGTTTTTT
CASTPGGDDEKLFF
>TRBJ2-7|TRBV7-8|many|TRBD2
TGTGCCAGCGGCTCGGGACTAGCGGGTAGCTCCTACGAGCAGTACTTC
CASGSGLAGSSYEQYF
>TRBJ1-1|TRBV6-6|NA|NA
TGTGCCAGCAGCAGACAGAGCCCCGTTACTGAAGCTTTCTTT
CASSRQSPVTEAFF
>TRBJ2-5|TRBV2|NA|NA
TGTGCCAGCAGTGACGGGATCCAAGAGACCCAGTACTTC
CASSDGIQETQYF
>TRBJ2-1|TRBV29-1|NA|TRBD2
TGCAGCGTTAAACTTAAGCTGACTAGCGGGAGGCCCTTCTACAATGAGCAGTTCTTC
CSVKLKLTSGRPFYNEQFF
>TRBJ1-3|TRBV27|NA|NA
TGTGCCAGCAGGATCACCGGGACCCAACTAAACACCATATATTTT
CASRITGTQLNTIYF
>TRBJ2-1|TRBV18|few|TRBD1
TGTGCCAGCTCACTAGGGACAGGGCGAAATGAGCAGTTCTTC
CASSLGTGRNEQFF
>TRBJ2-6|TRBV2|NA|NA
TGTGCCAGCACCCTAGTCGCCGGGTCCAACGTCCTGACTTTC
CASTLVAGSNVLTF
>TRBJ1-4|TRBV23-1|NA|TRBD1
TGCGCCAGCAGTCACGTCTTCCGGGACAGGGGGCTCGGAAGACGTGAAAAACTGTTTTTT
CASSHVFRDRGLGRREKLFF
>TRBJ2-1|TRBV5-1|NA|NA
TGCGCCAGCAGTCGGCAGGCCTCCTACAATGAGCAGTTCTTC
CASSRQASYNEQFF
>TRBJ1-2|TRBV7-2|NA|NA
TGTGCCAGCAGCTTAGCGGGCGGGAACTATGGCTACACCTTC
CASSLAGGNYGYTF
>TRBJ2-1|TRBV7-9|NA|TRBD2
TGTGCCAGCAGCTTGTCTAGCGGGAGGGCCAATGAGCAGTTCTTC
CASSLSSGRANEQFF
>TRBJ2-1|TRBV6-6|NA|TRBD1
TGTGCCAGCAGGCCAGGGGACAGCTACTACAATGAGCAGTTCTTC
CASRPGDSYYNEQFF
>TRBJ1-4|TRBV7-2|NA|NA
TGTGCCAGCAGCTCCCCGACAGGAAATGAAAAACTGTTTTTT
CASSSPTGNEKLFF
>TRBJ2-7|TRBV11-2|NA|NA
TGTGCCAGCAGCTTACAGAGGGGGGAGTTTTACGAGCAGTACTTC
CASSLQRGEFYEQYF
>TRBJ1-5|TRBV28|NA|NA
TGTGCCAGCAGTTTAATCCCAGGGAGAGGGGCTCAGCCCCAGCATTTT
CASSLIPGRGAQPQHF
>TRBJ2-1|TRBV6-4|once|TRBD1
TGTGCCAGCAGCGGGACAGGGGGCTCCTACAATGAGCAGTTCTTC
CASSGTGGSYNEQFF
>TRBJ2-3|TRBV11-3|NA|TRBD1
TGTGCCAGCAGTTCACAGGGGGCACCCACAGATACGCAGTATTTT
CASSSQGAPTDTQYF
>TRBJ2-2|TRBV10-2|NA|NA
TGCGCCAGCGTGCGGCTACGAAACACCGGGGAGCTGTTTTTT
CASVRLRNTGELFF
>TRBJ2-1|TRBV28|few|NA
TGTGCCAGCAGTTATGGAGCCCCCTACAATGAGCAGTTCTTC
CASSYGAPYNEQFF
>TRBJ2-3|TRBV5-1|NA|TRBD2
TGCGCCAGCAGAATAATTACTAGCGGGAGCACAGATACGCAGTATTTT
CASRIITSGSTDTQYF
>TRBJ1-2|TRBV5-4|NA|NA
TGTGCCAGCAGCTCCGGGACGACGGCTACTAACTATGGCTACACCTTC
CASSSGTTATNYGYTF
>TRBJ2-1|TRBV11-3|NA|TRBD2
TGTGCCAGCAGCCCCAGCGGGAGCTCCTACAATGAGCAGTTCTTC
CASSPSGSSYNEQFF